The 17 T cell receptor beta chains presented below share a single source sample, sequenced in a study of blood T cell repertoires in COVID-19. Assay used: immunoSEQ multiplex PCR; TCRdb lists only in-frame clones, some missing. The sample carries approximately 380,000 clones, just over 90% recorded once. Source material: PBMCs or T cells enriched from blood (not recorded which). Receptor source: a woman aged 40 to 50 who had been exposed to COVID-19.

The table lists this clone with a count of one. This sequence joins TRBV15 and TRBJ1-6, with TRBD1 matching over 8 bases. The J segment lost 5 bases and the V segment lost 5 bases, leaving 17 bases of the junction unmatched. The CDR3 has 19 amino acids. Germline V lookup: CDR1 LNHNV, CDR2 YYDKDF (reference sequence). The CDR3 loop reads CATSARVRNPGQDNSPLHF. In nucleotides, the CDR3 is TGTGCCACCAGCGCCCGCGTTCGGAACCCGGGACAGGATAATTCACCCCTCCACTTT. The entire variable domain, with the rest obtained from reference TRBV15 and TRBJ1-6, is as follows: DAMVIQNPRYQVTQFGKPVTLSCSQTLNHNVMYWYQQKSSQAPKLLFHYYDKDFNNEADTPDNFQSRRPNTSFCFLDIRSPGLGDTAMYLCATSARVRNPGQDNSPLHFGNGTRLTVT.

The V call is TRBV7-2, the J call TRBJ2-1; no reliable D call. The CDR3 totals 15 residues. Deletions cut 5 bases from V and 3 bases from J, with 14 bases between. Germline CDR1 and CDR2: SGHTA and FQGNSA. The CDR3 sequence is CASSLSVALYNEQFF. The CDR3 region has the DNA TGTGCCAGCAGCCTCTCTGTGGCCCTCTACAATGAGCAGTTCTTC.

This sequence joins TRBV13 and TRBJ2-1; 8 bases fit TRBD2. The CDR3 length is 17 residues. Germline CDR1 is PRHDT and CDR2 is FYEKMQ (reference sequence). The junction had 8 bases not matched to a gene; V was cut back by 0 bases and J by 4 bases. The CDR3 coding sequence is TGTGCCAGCAGCTTAGGCCAGGGACTAGAGGTTTACAATGAGCAGTTCTTC. This sequence encodes CASSLGQGLEVYNEQFF.

V usage is TRBV24-1 and J usage is TRBJ2-1; D perhaps matches TRBD1 (6 bases). Looked up from germline, CDR1 is KGHDR and CDR2 is SFDVKD. The CDR3 has 15 amino acids. V lost 5 bases and J lost 10, with 20 bases in between. In DNA, the CDR3 is TGTGCCACCAGTGTAGGGGGAACGAGGGCGGAAGAGCAGTTCTTC. Its translation: CATSVGGTRAEEQFF.

CDR3 sequence reads: CASSSKQGYDNYGYTF. In nucleotides, the CDR3 is TGTGCCAGCAGTTCCAAACAGGGGTACGATAACTATGGCTACACCTTC. The V gene is TRBV27, the J gene TRBJ1-2; 7 nucleotides agree with TRBD1. Germline loops: CDR1 MNHEY, CDR2 SMNVEV (reference sequence). The length of the CDR3 is 16 residues. Trimming removed 4 bases from V and 1 base from J; junction bases left unmatched: 9.

The rearrangement joins TRBV9 to TRBJ1-1; D is ambiguous. The germline V and J ends were trimmed by 2 bases and 1 base, with 9 bases remaining between them. The germline V gene has CDR1 SGDLS and CDR2 YYNGEE. The CDR3 loop spans 14 amino acids. CDR3 sequence reads: CASSVAYRNTEAFF. The CDR3 region has the DNA TGTGCCAGCAGCGTCGCATACAGGAACACTGAAGCTTTCTTT. The full variable domain, with the rest looked up from reference TRBV9 and TRBJ1-1, is DSGVTQTPKHLITATGQRVTLRCSPRSGDLSVYWYQQSLDQGLQFLIQYYNGEERAKGNILERFSAQQFPDLHSELNLSSLELGDSALYFCASSVAYRNTEAFFGQGTRLTVV.

This chain's CDR3 is CAIRPPTGGEMRGYTF. CDR3 DNA: TGTGCCATCAGGCCCCCCACAGGGGGCGAAATGCGTGGCTACACCTTC. V gene TRBV10-3 combines with J gene TRBJ1-2; 9 bases are shared with TRBD1. CDR1 and CDR2 (germline): ENHRY, SYGVKD. J gave up 7 bases and V 6 bases, and 15 bases lay outside the gene matches. The CDR3 has 16 amino acids.

The chain couples TRBV15 to TRBJ1-5; no firm D call. Per the germline V gene, CDR1 is LNHNV and CDR2 is YYDKDF (reference sequence). V lost 0 bases and J lost 5, with 11 bases in between. The CDR3 extends over 15 amino acids. CDR3 sequence (DNA): TGTGCCACCAGCAGAGATAAGGGAGGCGATCAGCCCCAGCATTTT. The encoded protein is CATSRDKGGDQPQHF.

This chain connects TRBV27 to TRBJ2-7, with D possibly TRBD1 on 6 matching bases. Trimming shortened V by 8 bases and J by 0 bases, and 8 bases separated the two germline ends. This CDR3 spans 12 amino acids. Per germline, CDR1 MNHEY and CDR2 SMNVEV (reference sequence). Written as DNA, the CDR3 is TGTGCCAGCGGGGGCTCCTCCTACGAGCAGTACTTC. Translated, it gives CASGGSSYEQYF.

Only one count was recorded for this clone. One junction end disagrees with the germline gene, perhaps due to a read error. This sequence joins TRBV5-4 and TRBJ1-1; D not certain. Germline V lookup: CDR1 SGHNT, CDR2 YYREEE (reference sequence). The CDR3 spans 11 residues. CDR3 region: CASSLDSVRRF. Written as DNA, the CDR3 is TGTGCCAGCAGCTTGGACTCGGTGCGCCGCTTT.

The rearrangement joins TRBV6-6 to TRBJ1-1, with D possibly being TRBD1 (5 bases). Per the germline V gene, CDR1 is MNHNY and CDR2 is SVGAGI (reference sequence). The CDR3 covers 13 residues. The V end lost 1 base, the J end lost 6 bases, and 9 bases lay between the germline ends. CDR3 amino acids: CASSYYLGAEAFF. DNA for the CDR3: TGTGCCAGCAGTTACTATCTAGGGGCTGAAGCTTTCTTT.

This rearrangement joins TRBV28 to TRBJ1-5; D is ambiguous. Germline V CDR1 and CDR2: MDHEN, SYDVKM. This CDR3 comprises 14 residues. V was pared by 5 bases and J by 3 bases, with 11 bases between. CDR3 sequence: CASSTIQYNQPQHF. The CDR3 DNA reads as TGTGCCAGCAGTACCATCCAGTACAATCAGCCCCAGCATTTT.

A single count supports this clone. The CDR3 DNA reads as TGCGCCAGCAGCTTGGTCGTAGCGGGGAACACCGGGGAGCTGTTTTTT. This codes for CASSLVVAGNTGELFF. This chain connects TRBV5-1 to TRBJ2-2, with 7 nucleotides matching TRBD2. The V gene's germline CDR1 is SGHRS and CDR2 YFSETQ. The junction had 3 bases not matched to a gene; V was cut back by 0 bases and J by 1 base. There are 16 residues in the CDR3.

The rearrangement joins TRBV11-2 to TRBJ1-2; 8 bases fit TRBD1. J was trimmed by 6 bases and V by 2 bases; bases with no gene match: 5. Germline V CDR1 and CDR2: SGHAT, FQNNGV. This CDR3 contains 14 residues. The CDR3 is CASSLLQGADGYTF. In nucleotides, the CDR3 is TGTGCCAGCAGCTTACTTCAGGGGGCAGATGGCTACACCTTC.

The chain has TRBV6-5 and TRBJ1-6; possible D gene TRBD1, 6 bases. Trimming took off 4 bases at V and 5 bases at J, with 12 bases between the two ends. Germline V lookup: CDR1 MNHEY, CDR2 SVGAGI. The CDR3 covers 15 residues. Written as DNA, the CDR3 is TGTGCCAGCAGTTTACAGGGATGGGATAATTCACCCCTCCACTTT. Translating it yields CASSLQGWDNSPLHF.

J is TRBJ2-1 and V is TRBV9; 7 bases are shared with TRBD1. The CDR3 totals 14 residues. Losses at the gene ends were 7 bases for V and 0 bases for J; bases not matched to a gene: 4. Germline V CDR1 and CDR2: SGDLS, YYNGEE. DNA of the CDR3: TGTGCCAGCGGGACAGCCTCCTCCTACAATGAGCAGTTCTTC. Translated: CASGTASSYNEQFF.

The chain has TRBV5-1 and TRBJ1-3; the match to TRBD1 covers 8 bases. The germline CDR1 and CDR2 sequences are SGHRS and YFSETQ. The CDR3 runs to 14 residues. V lost 0 bases to trimming and J lost 6 bases; unmatched junction nucleotides: 2. CDR3 loop: CASSLAQGANTIYF. The CDR3 DNA is TGCGCCAGCAGCTTGGCTCAGGGGGCAAACACCATATATTTT.